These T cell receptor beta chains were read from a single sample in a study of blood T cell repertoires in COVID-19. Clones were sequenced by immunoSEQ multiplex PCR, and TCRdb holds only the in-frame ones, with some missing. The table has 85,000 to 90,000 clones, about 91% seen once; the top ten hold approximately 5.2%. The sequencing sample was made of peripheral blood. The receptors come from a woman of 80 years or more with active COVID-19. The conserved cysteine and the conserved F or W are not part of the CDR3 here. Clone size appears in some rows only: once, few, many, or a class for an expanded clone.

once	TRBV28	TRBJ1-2	ASSLSAGPVRGYT
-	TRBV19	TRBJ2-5	ASRELGGTQY
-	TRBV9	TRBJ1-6	ASSVDGQGYNSPLH
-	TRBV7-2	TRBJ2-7	ASSLDPEGARDEQY
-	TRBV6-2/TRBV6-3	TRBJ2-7	ASSPPPGLGVSSAVQY
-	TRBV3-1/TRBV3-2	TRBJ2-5	ASSQDLDREQETQY
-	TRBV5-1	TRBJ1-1	ASSLESKGQGAF
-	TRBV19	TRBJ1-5	ASSFPFMRDRRSNQPQH
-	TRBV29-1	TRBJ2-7	SVDGGSSYEQY
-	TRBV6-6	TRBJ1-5	ASSYSGTGGGQPQH
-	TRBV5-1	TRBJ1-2	ASSLEVDRGLDGYT
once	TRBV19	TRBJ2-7	ASTETSGGFYEQY
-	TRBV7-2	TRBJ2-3	AGKGGAVTDTQY
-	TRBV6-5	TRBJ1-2	AARGLYGYT
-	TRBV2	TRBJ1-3	ASSRGQGNTIY
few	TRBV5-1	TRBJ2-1	ASSLVLEALNEQF